The 18 T cell receptor beta chains presented below share a single source sample, sequenced in a study of sequential checkpoint blockade in melanoma. This table comes from immunoSEQ multiplex PCR, and its TCRdb copy is limited to in-frame clones, with some not included. Of 2,000 to 2,500 clones detected, roughly 60% appear once; the ten largest clones hold around 14%. Stated treatment: randomized to nivolumab then ipilimumab (arm A) or the reverse (arm B). Sequencing used CD8+ T cells sorted from blood (inferred from file names), obtained from a patient given nivolumab and ipilimumab in sequence. The receptors stem from a human patient with melanoma. Some clones in this sample may be carry-over from other donors' samples.

The table lists this clone with a few counts. The gene calls are TRBV9 and TRBJ2-7, with a tentative D call TRBD2 (6 bases). Germline CDR1 and CDR2: SGDLS and YYNGEE. The germline V and J ends were trimmed by 3 bases and 2 bases, with 9 bases remaining between them. This CDR3 region has 13 residues. The CDR3 DNA reads as TGTGCCAGCAGCGACGGGGGTCCCTACGAGCAGTACTTC. Amino acids: CASSDGGPYEQYF. Variable domain in full (rest from reference TRBV9 and TRBJ2-7): DSGVTQTPKHLITATGQRVTLRCSPRSGDLSVYWYQQSLDQGLQFLIQYYNGEERAKGNILERFSAQQFPDLHSELNLSSLELGDSALYFCASSDGGPYEQYFGPGTRLTVT.

The V and J genes are TRBV4-3 and TRBJ1-4, with TRBD1 identical over 8 bases. Germline V lookup: CDR1 LGHNA, CDR2 YSLEER. J gave up 0 bases and V 1 base, and 10 bases lay outside the gene matches. The CDR3 totals 19 residues. The CDR3 DNA is TGCGCCAGCAGCCAAGCCATTCGGACAGGGCTTTCAACTAATGAAAAACTGTTTTTT. This sequence encodes CASSQAIRTGLSTNEKLFF.

This chain joins TRBV6-5 and TRBJ2-1; D gene uncertain. Trimming removed 0 bases at V and 2 bases at J, with 8 bases between. Germline-derived CDR1 and CDR2 are MNHEY and SVGAGI. The CDR3 is made up of 15 amino acids. The CDR3 DNA sequence: TGTGCCAGCAGTTACTCGGATGGGCCCTACAATGAGCAGTTCTTC. It translates to CASSYSDGPYNEQFF.

This clone occurred a few times. The genes are TRBV5-4 and TRBJ1-1, with 7 positions matching TRBD1. The V and J ends lost 5 bases and 0 bases, in that order; junction bases with no gene match: 10. The CDR3 covers 16 residues. Per the germline V gene, CDR1 is SGHNT and CDR2 is YYREEE (reference sequence). The DNA of the CDR3 is TGTGCCAGCAGACCCGACAGGGATTATATGAACACTGAAGCTTTCTTT. As protein: CASRPDRDYMNTEAFF.

This clone was found a few times. This chain links TRBV9 with TRBJ1-2, with TRBD1 matching over 9 bases. Germline V CDR1 and CDR2: SGDLS, YYNGEE. There are 15 residues in the CDR3. After removal of 4 bases from V and 4 bases from J, the junction contained 8 bases not matched to a gene. CDR3 coding DNA: TGTGCCAGCAGCTTACGGACAGGGGATACCTATGGCTACACCTTC. It specifies CASSLRTGDTYGYTF.

This rearrangement joins TRBV7-6 to TRBJ1-1, with 10 bases matching TRBD1. Germline loops: CDR1 SGHVS, CDR2 FNYEAQ. V was clipped by 5 bases and J by 4 bases; unmatched bases: 1. This CDR3 is built from 13 residues. For the CDR3, the DNA is TGTGCCAGCAGCCGGACAGGGGGCACTGAAGCTTTCTTT. Translated: CASSRTGGTEAFF.

This chain joins TRBV19 and TRBJ1-4, with TRBD1 matching 7 bases. The CDR3 consists of 16 residues. J lost 7 bases, V lost 4 bases, and 12 bases had no gene match. CDR1 and CDR2 from the germline V gene are LNHDA and SQIVND (reference sequence). The chain's CDR3 is CASSSRIGGRGEKLFF. DNA of the CDR3: TGTGCCAGTAGTAGCCGAATAGGGGGCAGGGGTGAAAAACTGTTTTTT. Drawing the rest from reference TRBV19 and TRBJ1-4, the complete variable domain is DGGITQSPKYLFRKEGQNVTLSCEQNLNHDAMYWYRQDPGQGLRLIYYSQIVNDFQKGDIAEGYSVSREKKESFPLTVTSAQKNPTAFYLCASSSRIGGRGEKLFFGSGTQLSVL.

CDR3: CASKDSLNTEAFF. The CDR3, as DNA: TGTGCCAGCAAGGACAGTTTGAACACTGAAGCTTTCTTT. J is TRBJ1-1 and V is TRBV2; maybe TRBD1 (6 bases). V was trimmed by 7 bases and J by 0 bases, leaving 9 bases between them. CDR3 length: 13 amino acids. CDR1 SNHLY and CDR2 FYNNEI come from the germline V gene.

The chain is built from TRBV7-9 and TRBJ2-7; weak D call: TRBD1 (5 bases). CDR3 length equals 14 residues. CDR1 and CDR2 from the germline V gene are SEHNR and FQNEAQ (reference sequence). Trimming took 2 bases from V and 7 from J, leaving 15 bases between them. CDR3 sequence (DNA): TGTGCCAGCAGCTTAACTCATGGACATCCGGAGCAGTACTTC. As protein: CASSLTHGHPEQYF.

This rearrangement joins TRBV2 to TRBJ1-2; 10 positions agree with TRBD1. V lost 7 bases, J lost 5 bases, and 7 bases stayed unmatched. This CDR3 contains 14 residues. Germline V gene data show CDR1 as SNHLY and CDR2 as FYNNEI. The CDR3 DNA sequence: TGTGCCAGCACCGGGGACAGGGGACCTTATGGCTACACCTTC. Translation: CASTGDRGPYGYTF. Full variable domain (rest looked up from reference TRBV2 and TRBJ1-2): EPEVTQTPSHQVTQMGQEVILRCVPISNHLYFYWYRQILGQKVEFLVSFYNNEISEKSEIFDDQFSVERPDGSNFTLKIRSTKLEDSAMYFCASTGDRGPYGYTFGSGTRLTVV.

The chain links TRBV5-1 to TRBJ1-6; TRBD1 matches at 7 bases. Germline CDR1 and CDR2: SGHRS and YFSETQ. V shed 4 bases, J shed 0 bases, and the junction held 4 bases outside the gene matches. This CDR3 region has 16 residues. Here the CDR3 DNA reads TGCGCCAGCAGCACGGGGGACAGCTCCTATAATTCACCCCTCCACTTT. This sequence encodes CASSTGDSSYNSPLHF.

This chain uses TRBV27 with TRBJ2-7; 8 bases fit TRBD2. CDR1 MNHEY and CDR2 SMNVEV come from the germline V gene (reference sequence). This CDR3 is 15 amino acids long. V dropped 4 bases and J dropped 3; count of bases not matched to a gene: 8. CDR3 amino acids: CASSSSAGAIYEQYF. In DNA form, the CDR3 reads TGTGCCAGCAGTTCTTCAGCGGGGGCCATCTACGAGCAGTACTTC.

This rearrangement joins TRBV29-1 to TRBJ1-2; D is possibly TRBD1 (5 bases). The CDR3 is 13 amino acids. CDR1 is SQVTM, CDR2 ANQGSEA, per germline. Deletions cut 7 bases from V and 4 bases from J, with 16 bases between. The CDR3: CSDRNQGSYGYTF. CDR3 in DNA: TGCAGCGACCGAAACCAGGGTAGCTATGGCTACACCTTC. Full variable domain (outside the CDR3, taken from reference TRBV29-1 and TRBJ1-2): SAVISQKPSRDICQRGTSLTIQCQVDSQVTMMFWYRQQPGQSLTLIATANQGSEATYESGFVIDKFPISRPNLTFSTLTVSNMSPEDSSIYLCSDRNQGSYGYTFGSGTRLTVV.

This chain links TRBV30 with TRBJ2-7, with TRBD1 matching 7 bases. CDR3 length equals 13 residues. Germline CDR1 GTSNPN, CDR2 SVGIG (reference sequence). The V and J ends lost 2 bases and 2 bases, in that order; junction bases with no gene match: 3. CDR3 region: CAWSPQGAYEQYF. The CDR3 region has the DNA TGTGCCTGGAGTCCCCAGGGGGCCTACGAGCAGTACTTC.

The chain recombines TRBV19 with TRBJ2-7, with TRBD1 as a possible D gene (5 bases). This CDR3 has 13 amino acids. Deletions cut 3 bases from V and 3 bases from J, with 9 bases between. CDR1 and CDR2 from the germline V gene are LNHDA and SQIVND (reference sequence). The DNA for the CDR3 is TGTGCCAGTAGTATCTCCAGGGTCTACGAGCAGTACTTC. Translated, it gives CASSISRVYEQYF.

The chain carries TRBV30 and TRBJ1-2, with D unresolved. Germline loops: CDR1 GTSNPN, CDR2 SVGIG (reference sequence). This CDR3 is 17 amino acids long. The V and J ends lost 0 bases and 2 bases respectively, with 19 bases between them. The CDR3 region is CAWSVSVVRRSNYGYTF. CDR3 nucleotides: TGTGCCTGGAGTGTATCTGTGGTCCGGAGGTCGAACTATGGCTACACCTTC.

The chain recombines TRBV19 with TRBJ2-7; no definite D call. With 1 base removed from V and 4 bases from J, the gap between germline ends came to 8 bases. Per the germline V gene, CDR1 is LNHDA and CDR2 is SQIVND (reference sequence). The CDR3 spans 13 residues. The CDR3 loop reads CASSIGPGYEQYF. The CDR3, as DNA: TGTGCCAGTAGTATAGGCCCGGGTTACGAGCAGTACTTC.

The V and J genes are TRBV19 and TRBJ2-7; 7 bases agree with TRBD1. V lost 3 bases to trimming and J lost 2 bases; unmatched junction nucleotides: 7. The germline gives CDR1 LNHDA, CDR2 SQIVND (reference sequence). There are 15 residues in the CDR3. In DNA, the CDR3 is TGTGCCAGTAGTATGGAGGAGACAGGGCCCTACGAGCAGTACTTC. As protein: CASSMEETGPYEQYF.